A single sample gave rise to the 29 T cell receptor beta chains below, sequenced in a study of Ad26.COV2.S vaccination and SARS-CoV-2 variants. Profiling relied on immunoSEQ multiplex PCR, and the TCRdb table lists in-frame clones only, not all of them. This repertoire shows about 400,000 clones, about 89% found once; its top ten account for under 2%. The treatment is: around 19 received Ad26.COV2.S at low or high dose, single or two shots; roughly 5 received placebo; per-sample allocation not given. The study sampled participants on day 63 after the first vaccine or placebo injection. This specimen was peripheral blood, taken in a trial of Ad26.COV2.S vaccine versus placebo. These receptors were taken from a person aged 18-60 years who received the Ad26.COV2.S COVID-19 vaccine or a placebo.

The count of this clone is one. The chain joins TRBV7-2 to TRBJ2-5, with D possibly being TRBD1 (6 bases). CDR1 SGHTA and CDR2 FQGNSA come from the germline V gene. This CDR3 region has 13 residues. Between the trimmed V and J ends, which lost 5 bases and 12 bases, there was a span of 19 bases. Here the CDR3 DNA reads TGTGCCAGCAGCCTAGAAGACAGGATCGAGGAGTACTTC. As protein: CASSLEDRIEEYF.

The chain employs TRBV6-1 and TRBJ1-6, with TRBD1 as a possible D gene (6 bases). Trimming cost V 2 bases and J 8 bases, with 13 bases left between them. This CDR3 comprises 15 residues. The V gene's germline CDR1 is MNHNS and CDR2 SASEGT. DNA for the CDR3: TGTGCCAGCAGTGAACAGACAGGTCTTGATTCACCCCTCCACTTT. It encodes CASSEQTGLDSPLHF.

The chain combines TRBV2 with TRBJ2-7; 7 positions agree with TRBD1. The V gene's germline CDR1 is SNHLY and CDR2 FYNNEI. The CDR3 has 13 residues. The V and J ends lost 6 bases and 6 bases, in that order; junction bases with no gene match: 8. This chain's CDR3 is CASRPSQGSEQYF. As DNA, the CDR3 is TGTGCCAGCAGGCCATCACAGGGGTCCGAGCAGTACTTC.

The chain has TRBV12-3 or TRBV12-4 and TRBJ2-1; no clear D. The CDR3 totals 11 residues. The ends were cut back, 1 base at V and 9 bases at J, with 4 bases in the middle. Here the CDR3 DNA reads TGTGCCAGCAGTTTAGGGGCTGAGCAGTTCTTC. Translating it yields CASSLGAEQFF.

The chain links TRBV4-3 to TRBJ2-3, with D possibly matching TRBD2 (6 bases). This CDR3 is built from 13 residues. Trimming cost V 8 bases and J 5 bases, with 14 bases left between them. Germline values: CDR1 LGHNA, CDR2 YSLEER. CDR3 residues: CASSLGLGDTQYF. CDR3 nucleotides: TGCGCCAGCTCCTTGGGACTTGGAGATACGCAGTATTTT.

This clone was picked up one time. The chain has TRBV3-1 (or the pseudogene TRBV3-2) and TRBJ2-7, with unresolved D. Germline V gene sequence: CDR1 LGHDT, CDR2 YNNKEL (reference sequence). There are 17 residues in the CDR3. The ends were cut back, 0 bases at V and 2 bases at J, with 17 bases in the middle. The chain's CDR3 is CASSQDVATVFTYEQYF. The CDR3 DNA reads TGTGCCAGCAGCCAAGATGTCGCGACGGTATTTACCTACGAGCAGTACTTC.

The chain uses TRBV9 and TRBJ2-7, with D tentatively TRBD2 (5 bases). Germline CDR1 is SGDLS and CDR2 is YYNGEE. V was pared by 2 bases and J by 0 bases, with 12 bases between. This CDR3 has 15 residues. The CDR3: CASSVFAGASYEQYF. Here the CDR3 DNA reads TGTGCCAGCAGCGTCTTCGCGGGCGCCTCCTACGAGCAGTACTTC.

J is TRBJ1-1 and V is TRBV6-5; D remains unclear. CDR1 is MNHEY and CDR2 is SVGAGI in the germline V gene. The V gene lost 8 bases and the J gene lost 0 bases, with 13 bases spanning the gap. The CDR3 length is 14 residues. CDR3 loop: CASSWDALNTEAFF. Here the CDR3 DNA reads TGTGCCAGCTCTTGGGATGCATTGAACACTGAAGCTTTCTTT.

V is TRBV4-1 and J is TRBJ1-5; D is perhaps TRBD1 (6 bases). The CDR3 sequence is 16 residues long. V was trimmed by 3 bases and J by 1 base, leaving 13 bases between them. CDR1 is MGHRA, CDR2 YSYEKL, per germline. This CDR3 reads CASSQYRVISNQPQHF. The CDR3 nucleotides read TGCGCCAGCAGCCAGTACAGGGTCATCAGCAATCAGCCCCAGCATTTT.

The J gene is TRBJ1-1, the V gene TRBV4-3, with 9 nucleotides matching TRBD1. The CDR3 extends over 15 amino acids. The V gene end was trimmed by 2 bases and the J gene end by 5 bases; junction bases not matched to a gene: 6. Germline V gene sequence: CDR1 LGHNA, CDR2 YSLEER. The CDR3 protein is CASSQQGQGVTEAFF. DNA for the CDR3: TGCGCCAGCAGCCAACAGGGACAGGGTGTAACTGAAGCTTTCTTT.

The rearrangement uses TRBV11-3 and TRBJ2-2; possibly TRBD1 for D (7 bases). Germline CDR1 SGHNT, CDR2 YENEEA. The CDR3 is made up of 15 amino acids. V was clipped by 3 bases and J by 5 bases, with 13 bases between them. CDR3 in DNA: TGTGCCAGCAGCTTTATACCAGGGGGGACCGGGGAGCTGTTTTTT. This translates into CASSFIPGGTGELFF.

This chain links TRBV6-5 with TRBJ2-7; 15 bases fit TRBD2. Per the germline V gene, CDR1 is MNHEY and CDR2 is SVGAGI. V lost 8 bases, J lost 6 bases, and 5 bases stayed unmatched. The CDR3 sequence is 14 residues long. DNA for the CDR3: TGTGCCAGCTCGGGACTAGCGGGAGGTAGCGAGCAGTACTTC. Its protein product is CASSGLAGGSEQYF.

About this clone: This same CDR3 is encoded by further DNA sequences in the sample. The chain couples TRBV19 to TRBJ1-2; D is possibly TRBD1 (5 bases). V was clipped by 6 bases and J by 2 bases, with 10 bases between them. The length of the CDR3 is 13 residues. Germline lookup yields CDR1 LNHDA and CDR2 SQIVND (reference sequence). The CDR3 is CASRGTGNYGYTF. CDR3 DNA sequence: TGTGCCAGTAGAGGGACGGGAAACTATGGCTACACCTTC. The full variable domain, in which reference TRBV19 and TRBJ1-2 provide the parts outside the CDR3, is DGGITQSPKYLFRKEGQNVTLSCEQNLNHDAMYWYRQDPGQGLRLIYYSQIVNDFQKGDIAEGYSVSREKKESFPLTVTSAQKNPTAFYLCASRGTGNYGYTFGSGTRLTVV.

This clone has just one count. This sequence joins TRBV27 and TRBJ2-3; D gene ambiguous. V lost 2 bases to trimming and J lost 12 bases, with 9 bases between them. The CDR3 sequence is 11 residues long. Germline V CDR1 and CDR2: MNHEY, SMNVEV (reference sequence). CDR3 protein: CASSLGQIQYF. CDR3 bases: TGTGCCAGCAGTTTAGGGCAGATTCAGTATTTT.

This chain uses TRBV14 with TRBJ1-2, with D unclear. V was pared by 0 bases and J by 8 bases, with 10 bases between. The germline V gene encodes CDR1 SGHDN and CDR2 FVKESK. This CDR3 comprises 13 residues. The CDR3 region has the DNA TGTGCCAGCAGCCAAGATAGGCCGGGGGGCTACACCTTC. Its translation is CASSQDRPGGYTF.

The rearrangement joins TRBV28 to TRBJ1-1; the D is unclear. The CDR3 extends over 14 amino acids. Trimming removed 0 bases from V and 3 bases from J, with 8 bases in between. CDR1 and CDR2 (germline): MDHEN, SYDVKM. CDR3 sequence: CASSLWSGDTEAFF. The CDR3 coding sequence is TGTGCCAGCAGTTTATGGTCGGGAGACACTGAAGCTTTCTTT.

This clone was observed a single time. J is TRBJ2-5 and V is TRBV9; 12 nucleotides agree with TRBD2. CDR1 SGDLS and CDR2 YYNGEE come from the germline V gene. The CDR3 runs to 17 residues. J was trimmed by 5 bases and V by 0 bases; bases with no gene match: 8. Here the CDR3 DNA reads TGTGCCAGCAGCGTAGCGGCTAGCGGGAGGGCCGAGGAGACCCAGTACTTC. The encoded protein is CASSVAASGRAEETQYF. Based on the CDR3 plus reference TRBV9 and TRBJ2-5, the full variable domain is DSGVTQTPKHLITATGQRVTLRCSPRSGDLSVYWYQQSLDQGLQFLIQYYNGEERAKGNILERFSAQQFPDLHSELNLSSLELGDSALYFCASSVAASGRAEETQYFGPGTRLLVL.

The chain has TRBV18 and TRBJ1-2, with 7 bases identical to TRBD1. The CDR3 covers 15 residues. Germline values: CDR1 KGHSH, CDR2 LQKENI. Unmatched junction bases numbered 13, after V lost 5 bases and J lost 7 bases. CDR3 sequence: CASSSSQGGVAGYTF. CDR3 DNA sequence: TGTGCCAGCTCATCCTCCCAGGGGGGGGTGGCTGGCTACACCTTC. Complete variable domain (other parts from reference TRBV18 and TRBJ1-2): NAGVMQNPRHLVRRRGQEARLRCSPMKGHSHVYWYRQLPEEGLKFMVYLQKENIIDESGMPKERFSAEFPKEGPSILRIQQVVRGDSAAYFCASSSSQGGVAGYTFGSGTRLTVV.

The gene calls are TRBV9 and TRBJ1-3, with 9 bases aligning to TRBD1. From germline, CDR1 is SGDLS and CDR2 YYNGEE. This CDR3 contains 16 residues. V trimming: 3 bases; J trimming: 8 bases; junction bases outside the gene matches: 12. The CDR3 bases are TGTGCCAGCAGCGGAGTTGCCACAGGGGGCTTAGACACCATATATTTT. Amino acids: CASSGVATGGLDTIYF.

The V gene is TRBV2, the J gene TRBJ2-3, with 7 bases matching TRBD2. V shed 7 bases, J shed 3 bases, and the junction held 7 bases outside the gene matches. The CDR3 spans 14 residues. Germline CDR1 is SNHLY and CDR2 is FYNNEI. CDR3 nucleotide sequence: TGTGCCAGCATGAGGGCTAGCGGTACAGATACGCAGTATTTT. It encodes CASMRASGTDTQYF.

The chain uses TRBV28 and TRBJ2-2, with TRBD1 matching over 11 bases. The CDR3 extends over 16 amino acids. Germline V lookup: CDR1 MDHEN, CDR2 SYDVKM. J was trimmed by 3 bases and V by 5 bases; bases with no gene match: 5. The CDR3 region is CASSPGTGGDTGELFF. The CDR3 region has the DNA TGTGCCAGCAGTCCGGGGACAGGGGGGGACACCGGGGAGCTGTTTTTT.

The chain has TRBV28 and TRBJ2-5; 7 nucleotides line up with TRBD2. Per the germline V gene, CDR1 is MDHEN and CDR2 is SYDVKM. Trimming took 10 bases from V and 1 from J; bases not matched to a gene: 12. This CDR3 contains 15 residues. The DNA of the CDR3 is TGTGCCACCTCCATCGGCGGGGGTATCCAAGAGACCCAGTACTTC. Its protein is CATSIGGGIQETQYF.

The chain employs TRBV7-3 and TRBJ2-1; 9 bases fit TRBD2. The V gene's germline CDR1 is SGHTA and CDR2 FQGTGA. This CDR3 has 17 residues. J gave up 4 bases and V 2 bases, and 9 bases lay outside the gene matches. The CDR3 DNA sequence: TGTGCCAGCAGCTTAGGTATTAGCGGGAGCTCGTACAATGAGCAGTTCTTC. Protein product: CASSLGISGSSYNEQFF.

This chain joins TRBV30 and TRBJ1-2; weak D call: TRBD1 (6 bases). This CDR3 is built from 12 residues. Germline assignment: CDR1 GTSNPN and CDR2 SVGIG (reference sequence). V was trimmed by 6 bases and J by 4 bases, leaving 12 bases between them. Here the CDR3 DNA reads TGTGCCTGCCATACGGACAGCTATGGCTACACCTTC. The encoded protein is CACHTDSYGYTF.

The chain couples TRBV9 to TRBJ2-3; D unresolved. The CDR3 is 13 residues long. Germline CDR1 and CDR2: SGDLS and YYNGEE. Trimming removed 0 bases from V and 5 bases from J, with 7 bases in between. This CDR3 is CASSVAAGDTQYF. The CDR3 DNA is TGTGCCAGCAGCGTAGCCGCCGGAGATACGCAGTATTTT.

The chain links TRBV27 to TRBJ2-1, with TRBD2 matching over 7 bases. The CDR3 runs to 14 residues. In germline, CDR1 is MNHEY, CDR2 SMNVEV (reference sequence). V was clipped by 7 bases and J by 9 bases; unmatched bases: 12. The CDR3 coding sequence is TGTGCCAGCAAAGGGACTATCGGGACGGGTGAGCAGTTCTTC. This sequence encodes CASKGTIGTGEQFF.

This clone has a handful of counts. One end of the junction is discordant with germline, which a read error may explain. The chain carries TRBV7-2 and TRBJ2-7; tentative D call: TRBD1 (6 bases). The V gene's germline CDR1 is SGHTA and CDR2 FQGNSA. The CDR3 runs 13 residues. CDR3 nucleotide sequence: TGTGCCAGCAGCTTCGAGACAGGCTACGGGCAGTACTTC. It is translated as CASSFETGYGQYF. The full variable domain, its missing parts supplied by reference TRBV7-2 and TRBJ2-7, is GAGVSQSPSNKVTEKGKDVELRCDPISGHTALYWYRQSLGQGLEFLIYFQGNSAPDKSGLPSDRFSAERTGGSVSTLTIQRTQQEDSAVYLCASSFETGYGQYFGPGTRLTVT.

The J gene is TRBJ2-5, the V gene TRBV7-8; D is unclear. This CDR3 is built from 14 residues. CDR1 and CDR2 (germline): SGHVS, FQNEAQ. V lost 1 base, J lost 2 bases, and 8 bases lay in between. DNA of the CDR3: TGTGCCAGCAGCTTAGGTAACAGACAAGAGACCCAGTACTTC. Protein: CASSLGNRQETQYF.

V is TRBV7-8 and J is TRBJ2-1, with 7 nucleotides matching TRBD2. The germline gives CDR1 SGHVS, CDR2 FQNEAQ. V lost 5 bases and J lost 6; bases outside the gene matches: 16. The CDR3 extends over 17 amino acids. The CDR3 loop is CASSPPTGGQGINEQFF. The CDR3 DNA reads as TGTGCCAGCAGCCCCCCTACGGGAGGCCAAGGTATCAATGAGCAGTTCTTC.